This T cell receptor (beta chain) was captured in a study of cytomegalovirus exposure and HLA in healthy donors. V was trimmed by 3 bases and J by 4 bases, leaving 12 bases between them. The CDR3 covers 14 residues. Germline assignment: CDR1 LGHNA and CDR2 YNFKEQ. PCR used 60 Vbeta primers and 13 Jbeta primers. Repertoires were generated with immunoSEQ multiplex PCR, while TCRdb's copy carries only in-frame clones and drops some. The repertoire includes 200,000 to 250,000 clones, approximately 82% of them detected once, and 3.8% sits in the top ten. This TCR came from a male donor in good health and CMV-seronegative. What was sequenced was PBMCs. This chain joins TRBV4-2 and TRBJ1-2; D may be TRBD1 (5 bases). The CDR3 DNA reads TGTGCCAGCAGCCAGCAGGGCGGGGGCTATGGCTACACCTTC. Its translation: CASSQQGGGYGYTF.